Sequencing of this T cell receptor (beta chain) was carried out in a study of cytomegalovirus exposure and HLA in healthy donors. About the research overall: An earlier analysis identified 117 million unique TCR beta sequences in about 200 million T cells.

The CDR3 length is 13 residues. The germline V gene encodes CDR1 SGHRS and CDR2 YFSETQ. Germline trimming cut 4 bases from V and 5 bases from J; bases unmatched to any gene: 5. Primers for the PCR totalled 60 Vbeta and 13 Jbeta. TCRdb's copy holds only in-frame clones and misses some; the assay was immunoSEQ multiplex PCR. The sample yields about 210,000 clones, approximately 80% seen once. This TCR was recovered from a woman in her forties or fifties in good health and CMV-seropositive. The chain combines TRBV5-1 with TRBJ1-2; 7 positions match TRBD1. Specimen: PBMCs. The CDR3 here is CASSPGTVYGYTF. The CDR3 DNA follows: TGCGCCAGCAGCCCGGGGACAGTTTATGGCTACACCTTC.